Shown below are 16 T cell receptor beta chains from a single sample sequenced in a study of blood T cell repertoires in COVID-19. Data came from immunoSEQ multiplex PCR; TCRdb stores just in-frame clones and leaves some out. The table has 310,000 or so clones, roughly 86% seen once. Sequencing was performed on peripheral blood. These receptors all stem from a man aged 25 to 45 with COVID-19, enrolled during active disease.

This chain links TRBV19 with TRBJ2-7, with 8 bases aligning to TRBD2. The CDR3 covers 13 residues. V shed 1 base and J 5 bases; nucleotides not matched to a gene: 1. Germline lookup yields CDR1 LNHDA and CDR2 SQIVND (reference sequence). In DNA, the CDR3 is TGTGCCAGTAGTATAGTCGGGAGGGACGAGCAGTACTTC. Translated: CASSIVGRDEQYF.

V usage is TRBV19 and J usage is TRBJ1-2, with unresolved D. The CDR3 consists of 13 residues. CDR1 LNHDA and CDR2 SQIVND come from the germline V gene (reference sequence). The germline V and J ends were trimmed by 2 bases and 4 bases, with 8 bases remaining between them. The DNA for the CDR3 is TGTGCCAGTAGTATAAAATCGGGCTATGGCTACACCTTC. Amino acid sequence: CASSIKSGYGYTF.

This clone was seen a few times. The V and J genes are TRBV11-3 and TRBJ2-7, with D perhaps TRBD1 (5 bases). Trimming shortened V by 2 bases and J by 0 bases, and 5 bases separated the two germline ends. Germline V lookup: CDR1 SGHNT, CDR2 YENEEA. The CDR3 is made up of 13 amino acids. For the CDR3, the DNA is TGTGCCAGCAGCTTACAGGGCTCCTACGAGCAGTACTTC. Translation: CASSLQGSYEQYF.

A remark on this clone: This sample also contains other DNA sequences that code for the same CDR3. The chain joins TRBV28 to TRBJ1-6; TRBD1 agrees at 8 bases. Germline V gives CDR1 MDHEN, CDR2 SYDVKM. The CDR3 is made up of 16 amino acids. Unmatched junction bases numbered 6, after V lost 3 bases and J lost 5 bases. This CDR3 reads CASSFGTGLDNSPLHF. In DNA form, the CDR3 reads TGTGCCAGCAGTTTTGGGACAGGTCTAGATAATTCACCCCTCCACTTT.

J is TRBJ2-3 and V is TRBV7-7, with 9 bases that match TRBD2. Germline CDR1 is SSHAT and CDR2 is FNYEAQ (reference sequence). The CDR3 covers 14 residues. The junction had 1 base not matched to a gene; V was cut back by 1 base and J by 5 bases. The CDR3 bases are TGTGCCAGCAGCTTAGAACTAGCGGGAGATACGCAGTATTTT. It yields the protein CASSLELAGDTQYF.

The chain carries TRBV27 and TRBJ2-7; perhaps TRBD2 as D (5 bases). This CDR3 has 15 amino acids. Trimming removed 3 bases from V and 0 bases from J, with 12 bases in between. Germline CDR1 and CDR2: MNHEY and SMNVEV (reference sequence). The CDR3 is CASSLAGKSSYEQYF. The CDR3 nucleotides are TGTGCCAGCAGTTTGGCCGGGAAGAGCTCCTACGAGCAGTACTTC.

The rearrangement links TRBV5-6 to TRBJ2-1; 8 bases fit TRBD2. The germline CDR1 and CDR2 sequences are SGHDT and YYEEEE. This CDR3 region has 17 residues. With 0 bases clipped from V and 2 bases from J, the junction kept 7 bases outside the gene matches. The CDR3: CASSLVIAGTAYNEQFF. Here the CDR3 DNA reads TGTGCCAGCAGCTTGGTAATAGCGGGGACTGCCTACAATGAGCAGTTCTTC.

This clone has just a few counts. The CDR3 DNA is TGCAGTGCCGCAGGGGCCCGTGAAGCTTTCTTT. It specifies CSAAGAREAFF. The rearrangement joins TRBV20-1 to TRBJ1-1; D is perhaps TRBD1 (6 bases). Germline V gene lookup returns CDR1 DFQATT and CDR2 SNEGSKA (reference sequence). This CDR3 contains 11 residues. Trimming cost V 6 bases and J 7 bases, with 12 bases left between them.

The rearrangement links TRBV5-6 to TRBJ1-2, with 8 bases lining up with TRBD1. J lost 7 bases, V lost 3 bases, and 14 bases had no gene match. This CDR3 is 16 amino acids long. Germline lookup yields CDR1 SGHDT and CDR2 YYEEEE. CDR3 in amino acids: CASSSIQGERTRGYTF. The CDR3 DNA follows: TGTGCCAGCAGCTCCATACAGGGGGAAAGGACCCGTGGCTACACCTTC.

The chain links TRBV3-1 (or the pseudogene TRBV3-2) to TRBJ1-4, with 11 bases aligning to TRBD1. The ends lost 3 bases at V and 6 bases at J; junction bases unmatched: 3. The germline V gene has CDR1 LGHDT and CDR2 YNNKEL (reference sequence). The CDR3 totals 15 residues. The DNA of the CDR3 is TGTGCCAGCAGCCAGAGGGGACAGGGGGATGAAAAACTGTTTTTT. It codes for CASSQRGQGDEKLFF.

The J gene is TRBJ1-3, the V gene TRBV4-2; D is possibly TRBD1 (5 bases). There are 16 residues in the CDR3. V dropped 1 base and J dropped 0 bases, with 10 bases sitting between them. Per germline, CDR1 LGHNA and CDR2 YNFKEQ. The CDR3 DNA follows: TGTGCCAGCAGCCAAGTGACAGAAAGCTCTGGAAACACCATATATTTT. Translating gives CASSQVTESSGNTIYF.

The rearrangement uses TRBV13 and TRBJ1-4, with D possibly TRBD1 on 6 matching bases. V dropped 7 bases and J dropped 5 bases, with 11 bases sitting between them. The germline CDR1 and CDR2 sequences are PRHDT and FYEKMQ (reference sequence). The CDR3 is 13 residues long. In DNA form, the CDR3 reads TGTGCCAGCAATGCGGGGGCAAATGAAAAACTGTTTTTT. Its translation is CASNAGANEKLFF.

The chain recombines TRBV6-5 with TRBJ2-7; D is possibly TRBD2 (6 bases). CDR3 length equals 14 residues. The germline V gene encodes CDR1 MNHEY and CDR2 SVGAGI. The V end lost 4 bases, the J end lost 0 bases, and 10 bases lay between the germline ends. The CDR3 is CASSFSSGSYEQYF. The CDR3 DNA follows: TGTGCCAGCAGTTTTAGTAGCGGCTCCTACGAGCAGTACTTC.

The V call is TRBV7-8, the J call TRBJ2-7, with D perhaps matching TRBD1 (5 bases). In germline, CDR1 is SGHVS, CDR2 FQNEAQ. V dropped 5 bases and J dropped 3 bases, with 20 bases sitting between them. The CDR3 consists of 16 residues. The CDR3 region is CASSRDTRQYLYEQYF. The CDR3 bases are TGTGCCAGCAGCCGAGACACCCGACAGTACCTCTACGAGCAGTACTTC.

The CDR3 protein is CASSPIGTGAYEQYF. CDR3 bases: TGTGCCAGCTCACCGATAGGGACAGGGGCCTACGAGCAGTACTTC. The gene calls are TRBV18 and TRBJ2-7; 10 nucleotides match TRBD1. The CDR3 extends over 15 amino acids. Germline-derived CDR1 and CDR2 are KGHSH and LQKENI. Unmatched junction bases numbered 4, after V lost 3 bases and J lost 2 bases.

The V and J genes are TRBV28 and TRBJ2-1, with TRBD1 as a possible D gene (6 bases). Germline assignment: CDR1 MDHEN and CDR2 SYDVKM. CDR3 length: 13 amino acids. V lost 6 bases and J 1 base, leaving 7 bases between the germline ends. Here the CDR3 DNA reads TGTGCCAGCAGGCAGGGGTCCTACAATGAGCAGTTCTTC. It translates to CASRQGSYNEQFF.